Listed here are 26 T cell receptor beta chains from one sample, sequenced in a study of T cell clonality in common variable immunodeficiency. This table comes from immunoSEQ multiplex PCR, and its TCRdb copy is limited to in-frame clones, with some not included. The sample contains about 60,000 clones, none of them singletons. Material: peripheral blood mononuclear cells. Receptor source: a person aged 18-70 years in good health.

This clone was detected many times. The read terminates 3 residues before the CDR3 end, so the remaining end is supplied by the germline J gene. The chain carries TRBV6-2 or TRBV6-3 and TRBJ2-1, with D possibly being TRBD1 (6 bases). Germline values: CDR1 MNHEY, CDR2 SVGEGT. V lost 6 bases, J lost 8 bases, and 20 bases lay in between. The CDR3 length is 15 residues. The CDR3 DNA, read in part, is TGTGCCAGCAGACTACGGGGTGGGGGCTCCGATGAG. It encodes CASRLRGGGSDE. The whole CDR3 is CASRLRGGGSDEQFF.

This clone was detected ten times or more. The DNA ends 3 residues before the CDR3 does, and the rest of the CDR3 is filled in from the germline J gene. The chain has TRBV7-9 and TRBJ1-2, with D perhaps matching TRBD1 (6 bases). Trimming took off 2 bases at V and 7 bases at J, with 17 bases between the two ends. The V gene's germline CDR1 is SEHNR and CDR2 FQNEAQ (reference sequence). This CDR3 has 15 residues. The CDR3 region is CASSLKDGGASGYTF. The sequenced part of the CDR3 DNA is TGTGCCAGCAGCTTAAAGGACGGGGGGGCAAGTGGC.

At least ten counts were recorded for this clone. The read terminates 3 residues ahead of where the CDR3 ends, so the germline J gene completes it. V is TRBV4-2 and J is TRBJ2-5, with 9 bases lining up with TRBD1. The V segment lost 0 bases and the J segment 5 bases; nucleotides outside the gene matches: 7. The germline V gene encodes CDR1 LGHNA and CDR2 YNFKEQ. The CDR3 consists of 16 residues. The CDR3 here is CASSQDPGQGIETQYF. The sequenced CDR3 bases are TGTGCCAGCAGCCAAGACCCGGGACAGGGTATCGAGACC.

The table lists this clone with many counts. Read coverage stops 3 residues before the CDR3 terminus; the germline J gene supplies the remainder. V and J are TRBV5-4 and TRBJ1-2; D gene unclear. The V gene lost 0 bases and the J gene lost 7 bases, with 13 bases spanning the gap. Germline V gene lookup returns CDR1 SGHNT and CDR2 YYREEE (reference sequence). The CDR3 contains 14 residues. CDR3: CASSLARQATGYTF. CDR3 DNA, as far as it was read: TGTGCCAGCAGCTTGGCAAGGCAGGCCACTGGC. Supplemented by reference TRBV5-4 and TRBJ1-2, the full variable domain reads ETGVTQSPTHLIKTRGQQVTLRCSSQSGHNTVSWYQQALGQGPQFIFQYYREEENGRGNFPPRFSGLQFPNYSSELNVNALELDDSALYLCASSLARQATGYTFGSGTRLTVV.

This clone was observed many times. The read falls 3 residues short of the CDR3 end, and the missing part is taken from the germline J gene. The chain employs TRBV28 and TRBJ2-7, with D unclear. The germline gives CDR1 MDHEN, CDR2 SYDVKM. The CDR3 sequence is 12 residues long. V was shortened by 3 bases and J by 1 base, with 4 bases between the two germline ends. The CDR3 protein is CASSFQSYEQYF. The covered CDR3 bases are TGTGCCAGCAGTTTTCAGTCCTACGAG.

This clone was counted at least ten times. The CDR3 is CASSQNGLLYNEQFF. The DNA read from the CDR3 is TGTGCCAGCAGTCAAAACGGTTTACTATACAATGAG. The chain has TRBV7-3 and TRBJ2-1; D remains unclear. The read comes to an end 3 residues before the CDR3 does, leaving the germline J gene to fill in the end. The CDR3 totals 15 residues. Trimming removed 6 bases from V and 4 bases from J, with 16 bases in between. Germline V lookup: CDR1 SGHTA, CDR2 FQGTGA. Using reference TRBV7-3 and TRBJ2-1 for the parts outside the CDR3, the full variable domain is GAGVSQTPSNKVTEKGKYVELRCDPISGHTALYWYRQSLGQGPEFLIYFQGTGAADDSGLPNDRFFAVRPEGSVSTLKIQRTERGDSAVYLCASSQNGLLYNEQFFGPGTRLTVL.

This clone was picked up many times. The CDR3 end is not reached by the read, which stops 3 residues before it; the germline J gene fills it in. This rearrangement joins TRBV2 to TRBJ1-4; D remains unclear. Trimming removed 2 bases at V and 0 bases at J, with 7 bases between. Germline CDR1 is SNHLY and CDR2 is FYNNEI. The CDR3 covers 15 residues. The CDR3 sequence: CASSERPATNEKLFF. The DNA read from the CDR3 is TGTGCCAGCAGTGAACGTCCCGCAACTAATGAAAAA.

This clone was observed many times. The CDR3 goes on 3 residues after the read ends, and that part is filled in from the germline J gene. V usage is TRBV29-1 and J usage is TRBJ2-3; 11 bases agree with TRBD2. The CDR3 loop spans 16 amino acids. The V gene's germline CDR1 is SQVTM and CDR2 ANQGSEA. V lost 6 bases and J lost 0; bases outside the gene matches: 8. CDR3 bases read: TGCAGCGTCACGAATCTAGCGGGGGGTAGCACAGATACG. Its protein product is CSVTNLAGGSTDT. In full, the CDR3 reads CSVTNLAGGSTDTQYF.

This clone was observed at least ten times. The observed sequence ends 3 residues before the CDR3 terminus, with the missing tail filled in from the germline J gene. The chain recombines TRBV30 with TRBJ2-1; 14 positions agree with TRBD2. Germline V CDR1 and CDR2: GTSNPN, SVGIG (reference sequence). The CDR3 consists of 15 residues. V gave up 1 base and J gave up 6 bases; unmatched junction bases: 2. CDR3 residues: CAWSEGLAGGNEQFF. CDR3 DNA, as far as it was read: TGTGCCTGGAGTGAAGGACTAGCGGGAGGCAATGAG.

This clone was recorded many times. Read coverage stops 3 residues before the CDR3 terminus; the germline J gene supplies the remainder. The chain combines TRBV29-1 with TRBJ2-6, with D perhaps matching TRBD1 (6 bases). The V gene's germline CDR1 is SQVTM and CDR2 ANQGSEA. CDR3 length: 12 amino acids. Trimming left V 8 bases short and J 10 bases short, with 15 bases between. CDR3 DNA (partial): TGCAGCCCCGAGGGACATCGGAACGTC. Translated: CSPEGHRNV. The whole CDR3 sequence is CSPEGHRNVLTF. Variable domain in full (rest from reference TRBV29-1 and TRBJ2-6): SAVISQKPSRDICQRGTSLTIQCQVDSQVTMMFWYRQQPGQSLTLIATANQGSEATYESGFVIDKFPISRPNLTFSTLTVSNMSPEDSSIYLCSPEGHRNVLTFGAGSRLTVL.

Ten or more counts support this clone. The sequence runs out 3 residues before the end of the CDR3; the remainder is reconstructed from the germline J gene. The rearrangement links TRBV6-2 or TRBV6-3 to TRBJ1-4, with D perhaps matching TRBD1 (5 bases). V was clipped by 7 bases and J by 0 bases, with 9 bases between them. Germline V gives CDR1 MNHEY, CDR2 SVGEGT. This CDR3 is 14 amino acids long. Partial CDR3 DNA: TGTGCCAGCAAAGCAGGGACAACTAATGAAAAA. Protein product: CASKAGTTNEK. The complete CDR3 reads CASKAGTTNEKLFF.

This clone was seen at least ten times. The DNA ends 3 residues before the CDR3 does, and the rest of the CDR3 is filled in from the germline J gene. V is TRBV5-1 and J is TRBJ2-2, with D possibly being TRBD2 (5 bases). From germline, CDR1 is SGHRS and CDR2 YFSETQ. Trimming pared 4 bases from V and 1 base from J, leaving 14 bases between. The CDR3 is 16 amino acids. The sequenced CDR3 bases are TGCGCCAGCAGCCAGGTGGCAAGCGGGAACACCGGGGAG. It specifies CASSQVASGNTGE. In full, the CDR3 is CASSQVASGNTGELFF.

This clone was counted at least ten times. The CDR3 end lies 3 residues beyond the end of the read and is filled in from the germline J gene. The chain is built from TRBV20-1 and TRBJ1-5, with D possibly matching TRBD1 (6 bases). V lost 4 bases and J 5 bases, leaving 12 bases between the germline ends. The CDR3 runs 13 residues. Germline lookup yields CDR1 DFQATT and CDR2 SNEGSKA (reference sequence). The DNA read from the CDR3 is TGCAGTGCTACTCAGGGGTCGGATCAGCCC. The encoded protein is CSATQGSDQP. The full CDR3 reads CSATQGSDQPQHF.

This clone was recorded many times. The read is 3 residues too short to cover the CDR3 end, so that end is filled in from the germline J gene. The chain joins TRBV15 to TRBJ1-2; D not resolved. V was trimmed by 3 bases and J by 2 bases, leaving 13 bases between them. The CDR3 sequence is 15 residues long. Germline lookup yields CDR1 LNHNV and CDR2 YYDKDF (reference sequence). The CDR3 DNA, read in part, is TGTGCCACCAGCAGGTCAGGACTGACCAACTATGGC. Translation: CATSRSGLTNYG. The whole CDR3 sequence is CATSRSGLTNYGYTF.

This clone was recorded many times. With the read ending 3 residues before the CDR3 end, the germline J gene is used to fill in that end. V usage is TRBV13 and J usage is TRBJ2-7, with 10 bases identical to TRBD2. This CDR3 spans 15 amino acids. Germline CDR1 is PRHDT and CDR2 is FYEKMQ (reference sequence). V was clipped by 5 bases and J by 4 bases; unmatched bases: 8. Partial CDR3 DNA: TGTGCCAGCAGCCGTGGACTAGCGGACGGTTACGAG. It yields the protein CASSRGLADGYE. The entire CDR3 is CASSRGLADGYEQYF. Combining the CDR3 with reference TRBV13 and TRBJ2-7 gives the whole variable domain AAGVIQSPRHLIKEKRETATLKCYPIPRHDTVYWYQQGPGQDPQFLISFYEKMQSDKGSIPDRFSAQQFSDYHSELNMSSLELGDSALYFCASSRGLADGYEQYFGPGTRLTVT.

This clone has ten or more counts. The sequence runs out 3 residues before the end of the CDR3; the remainder is reconstructed from the germline J gene. The chain couples TRBV28 to TRBJ2-5; 9 bases align to TRBD2. Per germline, CDR1 MDHEN and CDR2 SYDVKM. The CDR3 is 14 residues long. With 6 bases clipped from V and 4 bases from J, the junction kept 6 bases outside the gene matches. The CDR3 loop is CASSGAGGRETQYF. The CDR3 bases that were read are TGTGCCAGCAGCGGAGCGGGAGGACGAGAGACC.

A remark on this clone: The sequence runs out 3 residues before the end of the CDR3; the remainder is reconstructed from the germline J gene. The chain recombines TRBV7-9 with TRBJ2-7, with TRBD2 matching 12 bases. The CDR3 totals 15 residues. V shed 5 bases and J 6 bases; nucleotides not matched to a gene: 8. Germline loops: CDR1 SEHNR, CDR2 FQNEAQ (reference sequence). CDR3 region: CASSAASGGAVEQYF. CDR3 DNA (partial): TGTGCCAGCAGCGCCGCTAGCGGGGGGGCCGTCGAG.

This clone has at least ten counts. With the read ending 3 residues before the CDR3 end, the germline J gene is used to fill in that end. J is TRBJ2-1 and V is TRBV7-2; 7 bases align to TRBD2. Germline CDR1 reads SGHTA; CDR2 reads FQGNSA. This CDR3 spans 14 amino acids. Trimming cost V 4 bases and J 5 bases; bases outside gene matches: 5. The sequenced part of the CDR3 DNA is TGTGCCAGCAGCTCAGCCGGGACTAACAATGAG. It codes for CASSSAGTNNE. The full CDR3 is CASSSAGTNNEQFF.

This clone appeared a few times. The CDR3 goes on 3 residues after the read ends, and that part is filled in from the germline J gene. The rearrangement links TRBV5-1 to TRBJ2-3; TRBD2 aligns across 9 bases. V was pared by 6 bases and J by 0 bases, with 5 bases of the junction left unmatched. This CDR3 is built from 15 residues. CDR1 and CDR2 (germline): SGHRS, YFSETQ. CDR3 bases read: TGCGCCAGCAACGTAGCGGGGGCTAGCACAGATACG. Amino acids: CASNVAGASTDT. The entire CDR3 protein reads CASNVAGASTDTQYF.

This clone was seen ten or more times. The CDR3 end is not reached by the read, which stops 3 residues before it; the germline J gene fills it in. The chain employs TRBV7-6 and TRBJ2-7; 13 bases line up with TRBD2. Germline lookup yields CDR1 SGHVS and CDR2 FNYEAQ. The CDR3 covers 15 residues. Trimming cost V 5 bases and J 4 bases; bases outside gene matches: 5. CDR3 DNA, as far as it was read: TGTGCCAGCAGCCCCGGGACTAGCGGGGATTACGAG. It encodes CASSPGTSGDYE. The full CDR3 protein reads CASSPGTSGDYEQYF.

Ten or more counts support this clone. The read falls 3 residues short of the CDR3 end, and the missing part is taken from the germline J gene. J is TRBJ2-2 and V is TRBV7-9, with D perhaps TRBD1 (5 bases). The germline gives CDR1 SEHNR, CDR2 FQNEAQ (reference sequence). There are 15 residues in the CDR3. V gave up 1 base and J gave up 2 bases, with 8 bases separating them. CDR3 residues: CASSLGTPNTGELFF. The DNA read from the CDR3 is TGTGCCAGCAGCTTAGGGACACCCAACACCGGGGAG.

This clone was seen many times. The CDR3 extends 3 residues past the end of the read, so its final part is completed from the germline J gene. This chain joins TRBV20-1 and TRBJ2-7, with 7 bases lining up with TRBD1. Germline V gives CDR1 DFQATT, CDR2 SNEGSKA (reference sequence). This CDR3 is built from 15 residues. J gave up 3 bases and V 6 bases, and 14 bases lay outside the gene matches. The CDR3 sequence: CSAGLPRQGFYEQYF. Partial CDR3 DNA: TGCAGTGCGGGGCTTCCGAGACAGGGTTTCTACGAG.

This clone was detected ten times or more. The read falls 3 residues short of the CDR3 end, and the missing part is taken from the germline J gene. The chain joins TRBV28 to TRBJ2-7; 11 nucleotides line up with TRBD1. Germline V CDR1 and CDR2: MDHEN, SYDVKM. Germline trimming cut 5 bases from V and 3 bases from J; bases unmatched to any gene: 6. The CDR3 totals 15 residues. The CDR3 sequence is CASSPSGTGGYEQYF. The sequenced part of the CDR3 DNA is TGTGCCAGCAGTCCCTCCGGGACAGGGGGCTACGAG.

This clone was seen a handful of times. The CDR3 extends 3 residues past the end of the read, so its final part is completed from the germline J gene. The V call is TRBV10-3, the J call TRBJ2-7; D is perhaps TRBD2 (6 bases). Germline V lookup: CDR1 ENHRY, CDR2 SYGVKD. Trimming removed 2 bases at V and 2 bases at J, with 10 bases between. The CDR3 is 14 amino acids. Incomplete CDR3 DNA: TGTGCCATCAGTGAGAGGCGGGGAGCCTACGAG. Its protein product is CAISERRGAYE. The CDR3 in its entirety is CAISERRGAYEQYF.

This clone was found many times. The read falls 3 residues short of the CDR3 end, and the missing part is taken from the germline J gene. J is TRBJ1-1 and V is TRBV2; 9 nucleotides agree with TRBD1. V dropped 6 bases and J dropped 3; count of bases not matched to a gene: 5. The CDR3 covers 14 residues. Germline CDR1 reads SNHLY; CDR2 reads FYNNEI. The CDR3 loop reads CASRVQGAHTEAFF. CDR3 DNA (partial): TGTGCCAGCAGAGTACAGGGGGCTCACACTGAA.

The table lists this clone with many counts. The CDR3 goes on 3 residues after the read ends, and that part is filled in from the germline J gene. V and J are TRBV6-4 and TRBJ2-3; D is possibly TRBD2 (6 bases). Germline V gene data show CDR1 as MRHNA and CDR2 as SNTAGT. The CDR3 contains 14 residues. Between the trimmed V and J ends, which lost 3 bases and 5 bases, there was a span of 12 bases. The DNA read from the CDR3 is TGTGCCAGCAGTGAAGGGAGGCGGGAAGATACG. Translating gives CASSEGRREDT. The CDR3, in full, reads CASSEGRREDTQYF.